The 11 T cell receptor beta chains below come from one sample, sequenced in a study of T cell responses to AZD1222 COVID-19 vaccine. Data came from immunoSEQ multiplex PCR; TCRdb stores just in-frame clones and leaves some out. The table has roughly 120,000 clones, over 75% seen once. The sample in question was peripheral blood, obtained on day 0 of AZD1222 vaccination. The origin of the receptors is an adult in good health.

This sequence joins TRBV6-5 and TRBJ1-1, with no clear D. Per germline, CDR1 MNHEY and CDR2 SVGAGI. V was shortened by 5 bases and J by 6 bases, with 10 bases between the two germline ends. The CDR3 is made up of 12 amino acids. This CDR3 reads CASSTQRSEAFF. Here the CDR3 DNA reads TGTGCCAGCAGTACCCAACGTTCTGAAGCTTTCTTT.

A note on this clone: The same CDR3 is also encoded by other DNA sequences in this sample. The chain is built from TRBV28 and TRBJ1-6; D may be TRBD1 (5 bases). V lost 1 base and J 10 bases, leaving 11 bases between the germline ends. The CDR3 totals 14 residues. CDR1 MDHEN and CDR2 SYDVKM come from the germline V gene. The CDR3: CASSLLGVGSPLHF. The CDR3 DNA follows: TGTGCCAGCAGTTTATTAGGGGTCGGGTCACCCCTCCACTTT. The whole variable domain, filled in from reference TRBV28 and TRBJ1-6, reads DVKVTQSSRYLVKRTGEKVFLECVQDMDHENMFWYRQDPGLGLRLIYFSYDVKMKEKGDIPEGYSVSREKKERFSLILESASTNQTSMYLCASSLLGVGSPLHFGNGTRLTVT.

The chain has TRBV11-3 and TRBJ2-2, with 10 bases that match TRBD2. This CDR3 is built from 14 residues. Germline lookup yields CDR1 SGHNT and CDR2 YENEEA. Unmatched junction bases numbered 4, after V lost 4 bases and J lost 8 bases. CDR3 protein: CASSSSGSRGELFF. The CDR3 DNA reads as TGTGCCAGCAGCTCTAGCGGGAGTAGGGGGGAGCTGTTTTTT.

The rearrangement joins TRBV7-2 to TRBJ2-7, with 8 bases lining up with TRBD1. With V trimmed by 5 bases and J by 5 bases, 8 bases remained unmatched. CDR1 and CDR2 (germline): SGHTA, FQGNSA. CDR3 length equals 14 residues. The CDR3 sequence: CASSHRQGRNEQYF. The DNA for the CDR3 is TGTGCCAGCAGCCACAGACAGGGGAGGAACGAGCAGTACTTC.

This rearrangement joins TRBV7-2 to TRBJ1-5, with a possible D match to TRBD1 (6 bases). Germline V lookup: CDR1 SGHTA, CDR2 FQGNSA. Trimming pared 3 bases from V and 0 bases from J, leaving 12 bases between. The CDR3 is made up of 16 amino acids. Here the CDR3 DNA reads TGTGCCAGCAGCTTGGGTAGGGGGTATAGCAATCAGCCCCAGCATTTT. It translates to CASSLGRGYSNQPQHF.

V is TRBV6-5 and J is TRBJ1-1, with D perhaps TRBD1 (5 bases). The germline CDR1 and CDR2 sequences are MNHEY and SVGAGI. The V end was cut by 6 bases, the J end by 0 bases, with 14 bases between. The CDR3 covers 15 residues. CDR3 bases: TGTGCCAGCAGCAATAGACAGATCTTGAACACTGAAGCTTTCTTT. Translating gives CASSNRQILNTEAFF.

The chain joins TRBV4-3 to TRBJ2-1; D gene uncertain. Germline loops: CDR1 LGHNA, CDR2 YSLEER. The length of the CDR3 is 15 residues. Trimming removed 1 base from V and 2 bases from J, with 9 bases in between. In DNA, the CDR3 is TGCGCCAGCAGCCAAGTCGGCGACCCCTACAATGAGCAGTTCTTC. Its translation: CASSQVGDPYNEQFF.

The V gene is TRBV20-1, the J gene TRBJ1-1; D is unclear. V was shortened by 6 bases and J by 5 bases, with 10 bases between the two germline ends. The CDR3 is 11 residues long. In germline, CDR1 is DFQATT, CDR2 SNEGSKA (reference sequence). CDR3 residues: CSAIGRTEAFF. As DNA, the CDR3 is TGCAGTGCAATAGGGCGGACTGAAGCTTTCTTT.

The chain recombines TRBV15 with TRBJ1-5, with D perhaps TRBD1 (6 bases). This CDR3 has 15 amino acids. Per the germline V gene, CDR1 is LNHNV and CDR2 is YYDKDF (reference sequence). V was trimmed by 0 bases and J by 5 bases, leaving 11 bases between them. The CDR3: CATSRDVGAYQPQHF. In nucleotides, the CDR3 is TGTGCCACCAGCAGAGATGTGGGGGCCTATCAGCCCCAGCATTTT.

The V call is TRBV28, the J call TRBJ1-6; D remains unclear. Between the trimmed V and J ends, which lost 11 bases and 0 bases, there was a span of 11 bases. This CDR3 is 14 amino acids long. CDR1 and CDR2 from the germline V gene are MDHEN and SYDVKM. The CDR3 loop reads CAEKPSSYNSPLHF. CDR3 nucleotide sequence: TGTGCCGAGAAACCTAGCTCCTATAATTCACCCCTCCACTTT. The variable domain in full, completed from reference TRBV28 and TRBJ1-6, reads DVKVTQSSRYLVKRTGEKVFLECVQDMDHENMFWYRQDPGLGLRLIYFSYDVKMKEKGDIPEGYSVSREKKERFSLILESASTNQTSMYLCAEKPSSYNSPLHFGNGTRLTVT.

This chain uses TRBV19 with TRBJ2-1, with D possibly matching TRBD1 (6 bases). V lost 5 bases, J lost 5 bases, and 13 bases lay in between. CDR1 and CDR2 (germline): LNHDA, SQIVND (reference sequence). There are 14 residues in the CDR3. CDR3 sequence reads: CASSSRDIHNEQFF. As DNA, the CDR3 is TGTGCCAGTAGTTCCAGGGACATCCACAATGAGCAGTTCTTC.